This passage covers 27 T cell receptor beta chains from one sample sequenced in a study of blood T cell repertoires in COVID-19. Only in-frame clones appear in the TCRdb table, and some are missing; sequencing was by immunoSEQ multiplex PCR. The sample shows 55,000 to 65,000 clones, around 87% of them seen only once. Sequencing input: peripheral blood. The origin of the receptors is a man in his fifties or sixties with active or convalescent COVID-19.

CDR3 region: CASSRQGDVNTIYF. The CDR3 DNA reads TGTGCCAGCAGCCGACAGGGAGACGTGAACACCATATATTTT. The chain links TRBV5-8 to TRBJ1-3, with 7 positions matching TRBD1. Germline V CDR1 and CDR2: SGHTS, YDEGEE. This CDR3 has 14 amino acids. V dropped 4 bases and J dropped 7; count of bases not matched to a gene: 8.

V and J are TRBV7-2 and TRBJ1-1; 9 nucleotides agree with TRBD1. Germline V gene sequence: CDR1 SGHTA, CDR2 FQGNSA. The CDR3 extends over 14 amino acids. V shed 1 base, J shed 7 bases, and the junction held 4 bases outside the gene matches. The CDR3 DNA reads TGTGCCAGCAGCTTAGTCGGACAGGGGATTGAAGCTTTCTTT. Amino acid sequence: CASSLVGQGIEAFF.

This clone was counted once. V gene TRBV27 combines with J gene TRBJ1-5; 7 bases align to TRBD1. CDR3 length equals 17 residues. The V segment lost 6 bases and the J segment 3 bases; nucleotides outside the gene matches: 14. Germline V CDR1 and CDR2: MNHEY, SMNVEV (reference sequence). In DNA, the CDR3 is TGTGCCAGCAGGAAGGATGGGCAGGGGGTTTCCAATCAGCCCCAGCATTTT. Translated: CASRKDGQGVSNQPQHF.

This clone has a single count. The rearrangement uses TRBV19 and TRBJ1-4; TRBD1 agrees at 10 bases. Unmatched junction bases numbered 4, after V lost 4 bases and J lost 5 bases. CDR3 length equals 15 residues. Germline values: CDR1 LNHDA, CDR2 SQIVND (reference sequence). The CDR3 coding sequence is TGTGCCAGTAGTACGCTGGGACAGGGGAATGAAAAACTGTTTTTT. Protein product: CASSTLGQGNEKLFF.

The chain is built from TRBV5-4 and TRBJ2-1; 10 nucleotides match TRBD2. The J segment lost 6 bases and the V segment lost 4 bases, leaving 4 bases of the junction unmatched. The CDR3 covers 14 residues. From germline, CDR1 is SGHNT and CDR2 YYREEE (reference sequence). The CDR3 here is CASSVSGRANEQFF. The CDR3 DNA reads as TGTGCCAGCAGCGTCAGCGGGAGGGCCAATGAGCAGTTCTTC.

The J gene is TRBJ2-3, the V gene TRBV9; 14 nucleotides line up with TRBD2. With 2 bases clipped from V and 1 base from J, the junction kept 18 bases outside the gene matches. The CDR3 has 22 amino acids. CDR1 and CDR2 (germline): SGDLS, YYNGEE. CDR3 residues: CASSVTLGTSGGTSLGTDTQYF. DNA of the CDR3: TGTGCCAGCAGCGTCACGCTAGGGACTAGCGGGGGAACATCACTAGGCACAGATACGCAGTATTTT.

This rearrangement joins TRBV6-5 to TRBJ1-4, with a weak D call TRBD1 (6 bases). The CDR3 has 10 amino acids. Per germline, CDR1 MNHEY and CDR2 SVGAGI. Trimming took 10 bases from V and 12 from J, leaving 12 bases between them. The CDR3: CATFKGELFF. The CDR3 DNA follows: TGTGCCACTTTCAAGGGGGAACTGTTTTTT.

The chain employs TRBV19 and TRBJ2-7; 8 nucleotides line up with TRBD2. With 3 bases clipped from V and 0 bases from J, the junction kept 4 bases outside the gene matches. CDR1 and CDR2 (germline): LNHDA, SQIVND (reference sequence). CDR3 length: 15 amino acids. The CDR3 sequence is CASSIPSGSSYEQYF. The CDR3 DNA reads TGTGCCAGTAGTATCCCCAGCGGGAGCTCCTACGAGCAGTACTTC.

The chain couples TRBV6-5 to TRBJ1-2, with D possibly TRBD1 on 6 matching bases. V shed 0 bases and J shed 7 bases, with 9 bases lying between them. The length of the CDR3 is 13 residues. Germline CDR1 and CDR2: MNHEY and SVGAGI. CDR3 region: CASSYSSRGGYTF. As DNA, the CDR3 is TGTGCCAGCAGTTACTCCTCCAGGGGTGGCTACACCTTC.

The gene calls are TRBV19 and TRBJ1-2; possibly TRBD1 for D (5 bases). V lost 3 bases and J lost 4, with 12 bases in between. The length of the CDR3 is 14 residues. The germline V gene has CDR1 LNHDA and CDR2 SQIVND (reference sequence). CDR3 in DNA: TGTGCCAGTAGTATTACAGGCCTGTCCTATGGCTACACCTTC. This encodes CASSITGLSYGYTF.

The chain recombines TRBV6-6 with TRBJ1-3; a weak D match, TRBD1 (6 bases). The germline V and J ends were trimmed by 6 bases and 1 base, with 16 bases remaining between them. Germline V gives CDR1 MNHNY, CDR2 SVGAGI (reference sequence). There are 16 residues in the CDR3. The CDR3 here is CASSPRRQASGNTIYF. CDR3 bases: TGTGCCAGCAGCCCGCGCAGACAGGCTTCTGGAAACACCATATATTTT.

This chain uses TRBV5-4 with TRBJ2-1; 10 bases are shared with TRBD2. The ends lost 6 bases at V and 4 bases at J; junction bases unmatched: 7. Germline V lookup: CDR1 SGHNT, CDR2 YYREEE (reference sequence). This CDR3 contains 15 residues. The CDR3 DNA follows: TGTGCCAGCACCCTAGCGGGAGTTTATTACAATGAGCAGTTCTTC. This translates into CASTLAGVYYNEQFF.

The V call is TRBV19, the J call TRBJ1-4; D uncertain. Germline CDR1 and CDR2: LNHDA and SQIVND (reference sequence). V lost 3 bases and J 7 bases, leaving 9 bases between the germline ends. This CDR3 is 13 amino acids long. The CDR3 region is CASSIQAGEKLFF. CDR3 bases: TGTGCCAGTAGTATTCAGGCGGGTGAAAAACTGTTTTTT.

The chain couples TRBV5-1 to TRBJ1-1; 8 bases are shared with TRBD1. Germline V gene sequence: CDR1 SGHRS, CDR2 YFSETQ. Germline trimming cut 2 bases from V and 4 bases from J; bases unmatched to any gene: 7. This CDR3 is built from 15 residues. CDR3 sequence reads: CASSFTGQGGTEAFF. The CDR3 DNA follows: TGCGCCAGCAGCTTTACAGGACAGGGAGGCACTGAAGCTTTCTTT.

Here the CDR3 DNA reads TGTGCCAGCAGCTTAGCCTGGACAGGGGGCCATGGCTACACCTTC. Its protein product is CASSLAWTGGHGYTF. The chain couples TRBV7-2 to TRBJ1-2, with TRBD1 identical over 11 bases. There are 15 residues in the CDR3. With 0 bases clipped from V and 6 bases from J, the junction kept 3 bases outside the gene matches. The V gene's germline CDR1 is SGHTA and CDR2 FQGNSA.

The chain has TRBV6-5 and TRBJ1-4; possible D gene TRBD1, 5 bases. V was clipped by 2 bases and J by 1 base, with 5 bases between them. The CDR3 is 14 residues long. Germline CDR1 reads MNHEY; CDR2 reads SVGAGI. CDR3 amino acids: CASSYQGTNEKLFF. As DNA, the CDR3 is TGTGCCAGCAGTTACCAGGGAACTAATGAAAAACTGTTTTTT.

The chain combines TRBV5-6 with TRBJ1-1, with D unclear. The CDR3 is 12 residues long. Trimming shortened V by 4 bases and J by 9 bases, and 13 bases separated the two germline ends. CDR1 SGHDT and CDR2 YYEEEE come from the germline V gene. The CDR3 sequence is CASSLGTAQAFF. For the CDR3, the DNA is TGTGCCAGCAGCCTCGGAACAGCCCAAGCTTTCTTT.

The chain carries TRBV7-8 and TRBJ2-4, with no clear D. There are 15 residues in the CDR3. Trimming shortened V by 1 base and J by 9 bases, and 16 bases separated the two germline ends. Germline V lookup: CDR1 SGHVS, CDR2 FQNEAQ. Written as DNA, the CDR3 is TGTGCCAGCAGCTTAGGCGCGGAGAGATCGGGCATTCAGTACTTC. It encodes CASSLGAERSGIQYF.

This sequence joins TRBV15 and TRBJ2-3; 7 bases line up with TRBD2. The CDR3 runs 17 residues. V trimming: 1 base; J trimming: 0 bases; junction bases outside the gene matches: 7. Per germline, CDR1 LNHNV and CDR2 YYDKDF (reference sequence). CDR3 sequence: CATSRVRTRQSTDTQYF. DNA of the CDR3: TGTGCCACCAGCAGAGTTCGGACTAGGCAAAGCACAGATACGCAGTATTTT.

The chain links TRBV11-2 to TRBJ1-2; 7 nucleotides match TRBD1. This CDR3 spans 13 amino acids. V lost 1 base, J lost 8 bases, and 4 bases stayed unmatched. Germline values: CDR1 SGHAT, CDR2 FQNNGV. CDR3 residues: CASSLGQGEGYTF. The DNA for the CDR3 is TGTGCCAGCAGCTTAGGACAGGGCGAGGGCTACACCTTC.

The rearrangement links TRBV5-1 to TRBJ2-2; a possible D gene is TRBD2 (5 bases). V lost 4 bases, J lost 10 bases, and 14 bases lay in between. The CDR3 covers 13 residues. The germline V gene has CDR1 SGHRS and CDR2 YFSETQ. The CDR3 loop is CASSDLAPAELFF. CDR3 sequence (DNA): TGCGCCAGCAGCGACCTAGCACCGGCGGAGCTGTTTTTT. The entire variable domain, with the rest obtained from reference TRBV5-1 and TRBJ2-2, is as follows: KAGVTQTPRYLIKTRGQQVTLSCSPISGHRSVSWYQQTPGQGLQFLFEYFSETQRNKGNFPGRFSGRQFSNSRSEMNVSTLELGDSALYLCASSDLAPAELFFGEGSRLTVL.

V usage is TRBV7-6 and J usage is TRBJ2-3; 9 nucleotides match TRBD2. V lost 3 bases to trimming and J lost 0 bases; unmatched junction nucleotides: 7. The length of the CDR3 is 17 residues. In germline, CDR1 is SGHVS, CDR2 FNYEAQ. CDR3 region: CASSFNSGGGSTDTQYF. CDR3 bases: TGTGCCAGCAGCTTCAATAGCGGGGGAGGGAGCACAGATACGCAGTATTTT.

This clone was detected a few times. The chain recombines TRBV2 with TRBJ2-2, with 13 bases identical to TRBD2. The V gene end was trimmed by 8 bases and the J gene end by 5 bases; junction bases not matched to a gene: 2. The CDR3 length is 14 residues. Germline V CDR1 and CDR2: SNHLY, FYNNEI. The CDR3 loop reads CASRTSGSTGELFF. The CDR3 DNA reads as TGTGCCAGCCGGACTAGCGGGAGTACCGGGGAGCTGTTTTTT.

The chain carries TRBV5-1 and TRBJ1-1, with unresolved D. Germline assignment: CDR1 SGHRS and CDR2 YFSETQ. The CDR3 runs to 13 residues. The germline V and J ends were trimmed by 0 bases and 5 bases, with 8 bases remaining between them. The CDR3, as DNA: TGCGCCAGCAGCTTGGCGGCCGGGACTGAAGCTTTCTTT. Its protein is CASSLAAGTEAFF.

V usage is TRBV5-4 and J usage is TRBJ1-3; possibly TRBD1 for D (5 bases). Germline loops: CDR1 SGHNT, CDR2 YYREEE (reference sequence). The CDR3 is 14 amino acids. Trimming left V 5 bases short and J 0 bases short, with 9 bases between. The CDR3 reads CASRPTDSGNTIYF. The DNA for the CDR3 is TGTGCCAGCAGACCGACAGACTCTGGAAACACCATATATTTT.

This chain joins TRBV5-8 and TRBJ2-3, with D perhaps TRBD1 (6 bases). CDR3 size: 14 residues. V was cut by 3 bases and J by 6 bases, with 14 bases left in between. CDR1 is SGHTS and CDR2 is YDEGEE in the germline V gene. As DNA, the CDR3 is TGTGCCAGCAGCTCATACAGGGTAACGGATACGCAGTATTTT. Translating gives CASSSYRVTDTQYF.

The chain couples TRBV4-2 to TRBJ2-3; tentative D call: TRBD2 (7 bases). V lost 0 bases to trimming and J lost 0 bases, with 16 bases between them. CDR3 length: 18 amino acids. Germline CDR1 and CDR2: LGHNA and YNFKEQ. The DNA of the CDR3 is TGTGCCAGCAGCCAAGAACGGCTTGGGGGGGCAAGCACAGATACGCAGTATTTT. Amino acids: CASSQERLGGASTDTQYF.